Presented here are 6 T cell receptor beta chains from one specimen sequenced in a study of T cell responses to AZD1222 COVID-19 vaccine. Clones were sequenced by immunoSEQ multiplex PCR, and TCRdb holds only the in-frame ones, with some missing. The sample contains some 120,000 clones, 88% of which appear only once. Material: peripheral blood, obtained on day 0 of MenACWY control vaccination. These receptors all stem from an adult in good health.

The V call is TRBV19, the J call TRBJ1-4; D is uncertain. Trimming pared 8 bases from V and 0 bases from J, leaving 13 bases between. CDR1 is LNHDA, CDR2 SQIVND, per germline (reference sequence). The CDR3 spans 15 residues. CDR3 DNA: TGTGCCAGTCGGCCAGCCTTTACAACTAATGAAAAACTGTTTTTT. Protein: CASRPAFTTNEKLFF. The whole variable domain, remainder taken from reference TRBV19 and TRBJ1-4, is DGGITQSPKYLFRKEGQNVTLSCEQNLNHDAMYWYRQDPGQGLRLIYYSQIVNDFQKGDIAEGYSVSREKKESFPLTVTSAQKNPTAFYLCASRPAFTTNEKLFFGSGTQLSVL.

The CDR3 region is CASSLPGRTPQETQYF. CDR3 nucleotide sequence: TGTGCCAGCAGCCTCCCTGGTCGGACACCTCAAGAGACCCAGTACTTC. The gene calls are TRBV21-1 and TRBJ2-5; the D segment call TRBD1 is taken from the table without a DNA check. TRBV21-1 constitutes a pseudogene. The CDR3 runs to 16 residues.

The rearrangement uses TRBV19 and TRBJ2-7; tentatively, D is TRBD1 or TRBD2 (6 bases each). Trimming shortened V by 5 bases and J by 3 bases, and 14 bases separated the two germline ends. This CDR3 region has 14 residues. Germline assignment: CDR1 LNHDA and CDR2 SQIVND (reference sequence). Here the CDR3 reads CASSQGRDHYEQYF. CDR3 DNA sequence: TGTGCCAGTAGTCAGGGGCGGGATCACTACGAGCAGTACTTC. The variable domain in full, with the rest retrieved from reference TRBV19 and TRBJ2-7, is DGGITQSPKYLFRKEGQNVTLSCEQNLNHDAMYWYRQDPGQGLRLIYYSQIVNDFQKGDIAEGYSVSREKKESFPLTVTSAQKNPTAFYLCASSQGRDHYEQYFGPGTRLTVT.

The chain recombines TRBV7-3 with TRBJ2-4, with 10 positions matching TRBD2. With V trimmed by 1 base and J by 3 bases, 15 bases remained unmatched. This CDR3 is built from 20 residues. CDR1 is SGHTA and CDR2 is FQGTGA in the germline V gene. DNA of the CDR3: TGTGCCAGCAGCTTAAAGGGCGGGGCTAGCGGGAGTTACGGCAAAAACATTCAGTACTTC. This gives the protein CASSLKGGASGSYGKNIQYF.

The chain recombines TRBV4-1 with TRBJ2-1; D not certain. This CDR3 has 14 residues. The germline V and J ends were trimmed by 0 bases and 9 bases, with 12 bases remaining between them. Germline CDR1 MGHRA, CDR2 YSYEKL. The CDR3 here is CASSQDGSRTEQFF. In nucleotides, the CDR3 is TGCGCCAGCAGCCAAGATGGTTCCAGAACTGAGCAGTTCTTC.

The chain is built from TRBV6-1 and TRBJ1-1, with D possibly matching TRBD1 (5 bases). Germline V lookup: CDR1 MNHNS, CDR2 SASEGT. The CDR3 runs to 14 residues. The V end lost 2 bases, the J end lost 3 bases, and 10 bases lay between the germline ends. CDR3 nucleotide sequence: TGTGCCAGCAGTGAACGGGTCAGGGACACTGAAGCTTTCTTT. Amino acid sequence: CASSERVRDTEAFF.